This T cell receptor (beta chain) derives from a study of cytomegalovirus exposure and HLA in healthy donors. In the PCR, 60 Vbeta and 13 Jbeta primers were used. Sequencing was performed with immunoSEQ multiplex PCR; in TCRdb, only in-frame clones are kept and a portion is missing. Among about 160,000 clones listed, 70% to 85% were seen once. The study, taken as a whole, reports: Later analysis identified a missense DCLRE1C variant that was linked to TCR beta V- and J-gene trimming.

Only a few counts were recorded for this clone. Its antigen remains unknown. The source material was PBMCs. The sequence derives from a man aged 50 or older in good health and CMV-seropositive.

Here the CDR3 reads CASSAGSATNEKLFF. For the CDR3, the DNA is TGTGCCAGCAGCGCGGGGAGTGCAACTAATGAAAAACTGTTTTTT. The chain links TRBV5-4 to TRBJ1-4, with D hard to call. V gave up 4 bases and J gave up 0 bases, with 10 bases separating them. Germline-derived CDR1 and CDR2 are SGHNT and YYREEE (reference sequence). The CDR3 has 15 amino acids. Supplemented by reference TRBV5-4 and TRBJ1-4, the full variable domain reads ETGVTQSPTHLIKTRGQQVTLRCSSQSGHNTVSWYQQALGQGPQFIFQYYREEENGRGNFPPRFSGLQFPNYSSELNVNALELDDSALYLCASSAGSATNEKLFFGSGTQLSVL.